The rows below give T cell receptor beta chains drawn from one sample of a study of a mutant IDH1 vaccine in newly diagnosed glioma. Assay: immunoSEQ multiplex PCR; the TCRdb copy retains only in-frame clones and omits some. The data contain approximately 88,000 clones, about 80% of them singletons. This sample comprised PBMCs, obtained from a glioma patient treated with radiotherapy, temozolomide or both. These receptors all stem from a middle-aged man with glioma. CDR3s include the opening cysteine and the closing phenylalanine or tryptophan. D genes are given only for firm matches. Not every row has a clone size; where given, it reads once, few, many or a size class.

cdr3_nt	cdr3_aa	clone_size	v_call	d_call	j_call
TGCGCCAGCAGCTTGGCAAAGGGGGCTGGCTACACCTTC	CASSLAKGAGYTF	-	TRBV5-1	TRBD1	TRBJ1-2
TGTGCCAGCAGCGTAGATGTGACGATCGGAGAGACCCAGTACTTC	CASSVDVTIGETQYF	-	TRBV9	-	TRBJ2-5
TGCGCCAGCAGCGCCACGAACACCGGGGAGCTGTTTTTT	CASSATNTGELFF	few	TRBV5-1	-	TRBJ2-2
TGTGCCAGCAGCTCACTAGCGGGGGCCTCCAATGAGCAGTTCTTC	CASSSLAGASNEQFF	-	TRBV7-9	TRBD2	TRBJ2-1
TGTGCCAGCAGTAAGGGGACTAGCGGGAGGAATGAGCAGTTCTTC	CASSKGTSGRNEQFF	-	TRBV6-1	TRBD2	TRBJ2-1
TGTGCCAGCAGTTTATGGGGCACAGGGATGGACGAGCAGTACTTC	CASSLWGTGMDEQYF	-	TRBV27	-	TRBJ2-7
TGTGCCATCAGAGCAGGGCCCACTGAAGCTTTCTTT	CAIRAGPTEAFF	-	TRBV10-3	-	TRBJ1-1
TGTGCCAGCAACCCCCCGCGCCTTAACTATGGCTACACCTTC	CASNPPRLNYGYTF	once	TRBV28	-	TRBJ1-2
TGTGCCAGCAGCTTAGCGGGAGGGCGTGAAGAGACCCAGTACTTC	CASSLAGGREETQYF	once	TRBV7-9	TRBD2	TRBJ2-5
TGTGCCTGGGCAGGGAGCTCCTACGAGCAGTACTTC	CAWAGSSYEQYF	-	TRBV30	-	TRBJ2-7
TGTGCCAGCAGCTTGGACAGGGGGCCCTACGAGCAGTACTTC	CASSLDRGPYEQYF	-	TRBV5-4	TRBD1	TRBJ2-7
TGTGCCAGCAGTTTGGCCGGGAGAGGCAATCAGCCCCAGCATTTT	CASSLAGRGNQPQHF	-	TRBV2	-	TRBJ1-5
TGTGCCAGCAGCAGACCGGGACAGGGAGAGACCCAGTACTTC	CASSRPGQGETQYF	-	TRBV5-6	TRBD1	TRBJ2-5
TGTGCCAGTGCCGAGGGCCTAGGAAAAACATACGAGCAGTACTTC	CASAEGLGKTYEQYF	-	TRBV27	-	TRBJ2-7
TGTGCCAGCAGTTACCCGAGAGGGGGCGAAAATTCACCCCTCCACTTT	CASSYPRGGENSPLHF	-	TRBV6-5	TRBD1	TRBJ1-6
TGTGCCAGCAGTCCTTCCAGGGGGACAGATACGCAGTATTTT	CASSPSRGTDTQYF	once	TRBV27	TRBD1	TRBJ2-3
TGTGCCAGCAGTCCCAGGGTGACTGGGCATCAGCCCCAGCATTTT	CASSPRVTGHQPQHF	-	TRBV6-5	-	TRBJ1-5
TGTGCCAGCAGTCCCCCCGTAGGGATGGGACAGGCCTATCAGCCCCAGCATTTT	CASSPPVGMGQAYQPQHF	-	TRBV28	TRBD1	TRBJ1-5
TGTGCCAGCAGCTTAATCCGGCGGGGGGTCGATACGCAGTATTTT	CASSLIRRGVDTQYF	-	TRBV11-2	TRBD2	TRBJ2-3
TGTGCCGTAAGGGGCGGTGGAAACACCATATATTTT	CAVRGGGNTIYF	few	TRBV5-4	-	TRBJ1-3
TGTGCCAGCAGCCAAGTAGCTGCCTACGAGCAGTACTTC	CASSQVAAYEQYF	-	TRBV7-2	-	TRBJ2-7
TGTGCCAGCAGGTTGAATCCCCTAGTCGAATACGAGCAGTACTTC	CASRLNPLVEYEQYF	-	TRBV7-2	-	TRBJ2-7
TGTGCCAGCAGCTTAATACAGGGACACCTCTCCTACGAGCAGTACTTC	CASSLIQGHLSYEQYF	-	TRBV7-8	-	TRBJ2-7
TGTGCCAGCAGCGTAGCTGGCGGGGCTATTGGTGAGCAGTTCTTC	CASSVAGGAIGEQFF	once	TRBV9	-	TRBJ2-1
TGTGCCAGCTCACCACGGCAAGGGGTTGAAGCTTTCTTT	CASSPRQGVEAFF	-	TRBV18	-	TRBJ1-1
TGCAGCGTGCGGACTAGCGGGGGCCCCACAGATACGCAGTATTTT	CSVRTSGGPTDTQYF	-	TRBV29-1	TRBD2	TRBJ2-3
TGTGCCAGCAGTGGGGACAGCTACGAGCAGTACTTC	CASSGDSYEQYF	-	TRBV2	TRBD1	TRBJ2-7
TGTGCCAGCAGCCCCGGGACAGGGATTTACGAGCAGTACTTC	CASSPGTGIYEQYF	-	TRBV7-2	TRBD1	TRBJ2-7